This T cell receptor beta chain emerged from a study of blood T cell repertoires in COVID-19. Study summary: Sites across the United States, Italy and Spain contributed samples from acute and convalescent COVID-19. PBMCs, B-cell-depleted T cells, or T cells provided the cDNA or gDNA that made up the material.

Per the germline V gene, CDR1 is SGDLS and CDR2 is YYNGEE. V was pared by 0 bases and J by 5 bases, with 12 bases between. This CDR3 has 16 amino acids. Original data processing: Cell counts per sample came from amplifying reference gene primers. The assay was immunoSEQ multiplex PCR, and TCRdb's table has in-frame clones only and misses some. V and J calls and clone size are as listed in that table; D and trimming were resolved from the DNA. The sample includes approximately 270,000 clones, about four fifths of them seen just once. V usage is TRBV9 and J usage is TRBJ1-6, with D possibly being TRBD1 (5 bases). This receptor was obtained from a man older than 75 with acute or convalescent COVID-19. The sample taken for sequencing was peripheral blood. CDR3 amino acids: CASSVEGRLNNSPLHF. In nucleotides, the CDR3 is TGTGCCAGCAGCGTAGAGGGGCGGCTGAATAATTCACCCCTCCACTTT.